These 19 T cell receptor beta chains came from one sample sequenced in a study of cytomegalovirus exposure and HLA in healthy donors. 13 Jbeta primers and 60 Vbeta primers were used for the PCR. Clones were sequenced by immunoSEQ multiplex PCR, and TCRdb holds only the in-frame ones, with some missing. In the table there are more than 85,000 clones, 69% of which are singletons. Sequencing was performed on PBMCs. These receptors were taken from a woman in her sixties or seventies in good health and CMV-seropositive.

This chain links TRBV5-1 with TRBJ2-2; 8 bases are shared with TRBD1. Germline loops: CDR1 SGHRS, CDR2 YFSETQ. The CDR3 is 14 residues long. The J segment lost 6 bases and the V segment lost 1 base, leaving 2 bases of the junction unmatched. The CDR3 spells CASSLTGGSGELFF. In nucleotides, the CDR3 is TGCGCCAGCAGCTTGACAGGGGGGTCCGGGGAGCTGTTTTTT.

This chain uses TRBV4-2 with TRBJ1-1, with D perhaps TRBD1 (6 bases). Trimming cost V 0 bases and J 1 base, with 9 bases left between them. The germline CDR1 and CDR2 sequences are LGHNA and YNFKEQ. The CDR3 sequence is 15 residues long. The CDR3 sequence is CASSQDQGTNTEAFF. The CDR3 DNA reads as TGTGCCAGCAGCCAAGATCAGGGGACGAACACTGAAGCTTTCTTT.

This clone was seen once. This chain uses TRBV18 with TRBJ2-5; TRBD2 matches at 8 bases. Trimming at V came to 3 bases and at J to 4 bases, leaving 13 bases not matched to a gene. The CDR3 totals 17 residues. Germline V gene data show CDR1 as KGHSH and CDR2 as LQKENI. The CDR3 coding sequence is TGTGCCAGCTCACCGATACGGGGTGCGGGGGGCCTAGAGACCCAGTACTTC. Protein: CASSPIRGAGGLETQYF.

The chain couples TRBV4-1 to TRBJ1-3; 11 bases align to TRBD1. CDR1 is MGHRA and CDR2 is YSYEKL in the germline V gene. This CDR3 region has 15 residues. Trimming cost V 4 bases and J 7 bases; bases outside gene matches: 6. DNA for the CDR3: TGCGCCAGCAGCCCGGACAGGGGGCCCTATAACACCATATATTTT. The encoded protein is CASSPDRGPYNTIYF.

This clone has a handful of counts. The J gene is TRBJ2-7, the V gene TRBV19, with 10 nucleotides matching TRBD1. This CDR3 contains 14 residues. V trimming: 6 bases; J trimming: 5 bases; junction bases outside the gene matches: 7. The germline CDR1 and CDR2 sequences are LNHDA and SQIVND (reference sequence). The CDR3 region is CASRATGGKDEQYF. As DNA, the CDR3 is TGTGCCAGTAGAGCGACAGGGGGCAAAGACGAGCAGTACTTC. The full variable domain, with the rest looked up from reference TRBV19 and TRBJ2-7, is DGGITQSPKYLFRKEGQNVTLSCEQNLNHDAMYWYRQDPGQGLRLIYYSQIVNDFQKGDIAEGYSVSREKKESFPLTVTSAQKNPTAFYLCASRATGGKDEQYFGPGTRLTVT.

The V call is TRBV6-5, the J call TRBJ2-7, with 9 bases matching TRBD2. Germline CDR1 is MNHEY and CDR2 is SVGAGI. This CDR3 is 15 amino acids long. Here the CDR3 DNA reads TGTCCTTACCTCCCAAAGCGGGGGGCTTCCTACGAGCAGTACTTC. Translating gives CPYLPKRGASYEQYF.

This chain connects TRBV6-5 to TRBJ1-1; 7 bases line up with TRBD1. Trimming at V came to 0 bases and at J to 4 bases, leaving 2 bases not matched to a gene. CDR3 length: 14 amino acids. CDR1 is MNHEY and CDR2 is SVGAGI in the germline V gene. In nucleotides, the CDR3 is TGTGCCAGCAGTTACTCGAAGGGGGCCACTGAAGCTTTCTTT. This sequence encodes CASSYSKGATEAFF.

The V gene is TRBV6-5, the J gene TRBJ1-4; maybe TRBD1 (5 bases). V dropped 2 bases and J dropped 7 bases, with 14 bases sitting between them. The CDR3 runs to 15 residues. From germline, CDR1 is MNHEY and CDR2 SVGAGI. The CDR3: CASSYVGGRSEKLFF. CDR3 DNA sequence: TGTGCCAGCAGTTACGTCGGGGGGAGGAGTGAAAAACTGTTTTTT.

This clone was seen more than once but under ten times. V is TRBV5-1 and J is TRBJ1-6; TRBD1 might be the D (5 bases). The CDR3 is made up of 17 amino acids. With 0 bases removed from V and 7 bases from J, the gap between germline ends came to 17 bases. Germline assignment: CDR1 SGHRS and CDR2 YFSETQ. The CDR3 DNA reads TGCGCCAGCAGCTTGGAGGGTACGGGGGAGGGAAATTCACCCCTCCACTTT. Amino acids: CASSLEGTGEGNSPLHF.

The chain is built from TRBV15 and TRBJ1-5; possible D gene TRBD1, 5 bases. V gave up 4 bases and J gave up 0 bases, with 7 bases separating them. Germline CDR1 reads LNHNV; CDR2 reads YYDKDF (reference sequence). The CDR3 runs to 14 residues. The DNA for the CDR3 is TGTGCCACCAGCAAAGGGGTTAGCAATCAGCCCCAGCATTTT. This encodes CATSKGVSNQPQHF. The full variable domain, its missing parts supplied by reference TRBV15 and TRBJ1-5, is DAMVIQNPRYQVTQFGKPVTLSCSQTLNHNVMYWYQQKSSQAPKLLFHYYDKDFNNEADTPDNFQSRRPNTSFCFLDIRSPGLGDTAMYLCATSKGVSNQPQHFGDGTRLSIL.

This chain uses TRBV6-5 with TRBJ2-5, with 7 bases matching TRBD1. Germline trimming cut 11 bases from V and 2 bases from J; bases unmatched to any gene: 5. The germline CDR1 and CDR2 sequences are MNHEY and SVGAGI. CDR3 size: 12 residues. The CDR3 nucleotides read TGTGCCCGCAAGGACAGGCAAGAGACCCAGTACTTC. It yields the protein CARKDRQETQYF.

The CDR3 DNA reads as TGTGCCATCGCGGCGACCGTTTACGAGCAGTACTTC. This sequence encodes CAIAATVYEQYF. J is TRBJ2-7 and V is TRBV10-3; D remains unclear. The germline gives CDR1 ENHRY, CDR2 SYGVKD. This CDR3 has 12 residues. V was cut by 8 bases and J by 4 bases, with 12 bases left in between.

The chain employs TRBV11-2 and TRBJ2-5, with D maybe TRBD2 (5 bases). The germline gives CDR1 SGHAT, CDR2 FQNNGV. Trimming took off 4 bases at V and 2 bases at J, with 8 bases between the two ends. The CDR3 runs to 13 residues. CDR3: CASSSGSQETQYF. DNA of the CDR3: TGTGCCAGCAGCTCGGGATCACAAGAGACCCAGTACTTC.

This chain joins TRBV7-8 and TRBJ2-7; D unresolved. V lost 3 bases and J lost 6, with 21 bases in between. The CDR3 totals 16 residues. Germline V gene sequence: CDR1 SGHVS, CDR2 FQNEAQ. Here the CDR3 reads CASSFTTDTPRVEQYF. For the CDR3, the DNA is TGTGCCAGCAGCTTCACGACGGATACCCCTCGGGTCGAGCAGTACTTC.

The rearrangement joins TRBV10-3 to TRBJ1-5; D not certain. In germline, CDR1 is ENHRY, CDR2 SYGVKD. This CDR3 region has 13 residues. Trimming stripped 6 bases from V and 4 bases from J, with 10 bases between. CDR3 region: CAISNQENQPQHF. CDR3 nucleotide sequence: TGTGCCATCAGCAACCAGGAAAATCAGCCCCAGCATTTT.

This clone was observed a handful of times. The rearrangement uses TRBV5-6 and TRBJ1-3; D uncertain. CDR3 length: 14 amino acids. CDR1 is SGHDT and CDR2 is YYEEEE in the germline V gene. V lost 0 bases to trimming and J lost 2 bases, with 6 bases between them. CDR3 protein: CASSLVAAGNTIYF. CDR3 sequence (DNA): TGTGCCAGCAGCTTGGTAGCGGCTGGAAACACCATATATTTT. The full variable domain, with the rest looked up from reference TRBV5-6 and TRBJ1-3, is DAGVTQSPTHLIKTRGQQVTLRCSPKSGHDTVSWYQQALGQGPQFIFQYYEEEERQRGNFPDRFSGHQFPNYSSELNVNALLLGDSALYLCASSLVAAGNTIYFGEGSWLTVV.

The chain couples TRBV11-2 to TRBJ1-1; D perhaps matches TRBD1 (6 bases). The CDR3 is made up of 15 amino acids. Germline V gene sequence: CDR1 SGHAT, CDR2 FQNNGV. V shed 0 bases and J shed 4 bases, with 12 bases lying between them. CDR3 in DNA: TGTGCCAGCAGCTTAGAGGCGGGGGCGGTCACTGAAGCTTTCTTT. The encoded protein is CASSLEAGAVTEAFF.

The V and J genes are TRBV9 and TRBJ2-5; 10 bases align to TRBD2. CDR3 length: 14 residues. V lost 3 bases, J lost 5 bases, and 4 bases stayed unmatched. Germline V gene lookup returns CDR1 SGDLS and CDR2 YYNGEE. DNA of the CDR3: TGTGCCAGCAGCGGAGCGGGGGGGCGGGAGACCCAGTACTTC. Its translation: CASSGAGGRETQYF.

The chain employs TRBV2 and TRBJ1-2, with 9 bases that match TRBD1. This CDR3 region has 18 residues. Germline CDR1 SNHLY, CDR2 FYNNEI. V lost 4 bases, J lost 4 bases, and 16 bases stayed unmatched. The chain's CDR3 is CASSGITGGLGLSYGYTF. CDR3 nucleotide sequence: TGTGCCAGCAGTGGCATTACAGGGGGCTTGGGTCTGTCCTATGGCTACACCTTC.